Sequencing of this T cell receptor (beta chain) was carried out in a study of type 1 and type 2 diabetes patients. The PCR template was genomic DNA. Amplification of the beta chain CDR3 used 30 forward and 13 reverse multiplex primers. MiXCR was run by TCRdb on the multiplex PCR reads, yielding one entry per CDR3 protein. In the table there are 250,000 or so distinct CDR3 sequences, 47% of which are singletons. V was shortened by 2 bases and J by 3 bases, with 10 bases between the two germline ends. The CDR3 loop spans 14 amino acids. Germline CDR1 SEHNR, CDR2 FQNEAQ (reference sequence). This clonotype was observed a few times. Its antigen remains unidentified. Points from the study as a whole: Type 2 diabetes and control V and J usage correlated highly, approximately 0.97.

The specimen sequenced was peripheral blood mononuclear cells (PBMCs). The sequence was obtained from a man aged 18-30 years with type 2 diabetes. The chain employs TRBV7-9 and TRBJ2-5; D gene uncertain. The CDR3 loop reads CASSLNGVEETQYF. Here the CDR3 DNA reads TGTGCCAGCAGCTTAAATGGGGTTGAAGAGACCCAGTACTTC.